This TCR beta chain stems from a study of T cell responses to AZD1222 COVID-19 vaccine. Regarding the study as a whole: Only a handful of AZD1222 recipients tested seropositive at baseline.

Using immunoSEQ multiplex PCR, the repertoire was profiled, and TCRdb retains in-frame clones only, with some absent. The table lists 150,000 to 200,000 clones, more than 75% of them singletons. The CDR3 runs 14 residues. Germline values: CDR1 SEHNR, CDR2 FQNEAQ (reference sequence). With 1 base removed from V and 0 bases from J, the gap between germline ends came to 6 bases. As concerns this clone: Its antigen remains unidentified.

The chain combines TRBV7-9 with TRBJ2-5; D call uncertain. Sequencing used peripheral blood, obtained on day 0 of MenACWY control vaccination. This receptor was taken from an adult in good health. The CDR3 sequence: CASSLGRYQETQYF. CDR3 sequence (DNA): TGTGCCAGCAGCTTAGGAAGGTACCAAGAGACCCAGTACTTC.